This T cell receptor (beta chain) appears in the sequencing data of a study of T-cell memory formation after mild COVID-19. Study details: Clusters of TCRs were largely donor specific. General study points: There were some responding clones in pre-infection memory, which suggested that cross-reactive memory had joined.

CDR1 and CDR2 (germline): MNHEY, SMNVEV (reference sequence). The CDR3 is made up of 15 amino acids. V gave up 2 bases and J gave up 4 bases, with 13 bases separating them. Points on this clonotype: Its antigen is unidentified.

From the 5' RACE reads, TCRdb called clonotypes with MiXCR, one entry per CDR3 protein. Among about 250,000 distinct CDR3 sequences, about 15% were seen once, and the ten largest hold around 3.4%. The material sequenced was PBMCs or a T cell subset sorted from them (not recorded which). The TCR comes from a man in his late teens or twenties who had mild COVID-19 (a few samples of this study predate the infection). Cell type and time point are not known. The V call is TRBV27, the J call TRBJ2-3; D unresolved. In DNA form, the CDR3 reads TGTGCCAGCAGTTTAAGTTTTAGAGAGGCAGATACGCAGTATTTT. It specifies CASSLSFREADTQYF.